These 30 T cell receptor beta chains share one sample of origin, sequenced in a study of shared clonotypes between healthy human individuals. Sequencing was performed with immunoSEQ multiplex PCR; in TCRdb, only in-frame clones are kept and a portion is missing. The sample yields about half a million clones, around 85% seen once. The specimen was PBMCs. These receptors were obtained from a woman in her thirties or forties in good health. Some clones in this sample may be carry-over from other donors' samples.

This rearrangement joins TRBV5-1 to TRBJ2-3, with D maybe TRBD2 (5 bases). Deletions cut 4 bases from V and 6 bases from J, with 21 bases between. The CDR3 sequence is 16 residues long. CDR1 is SGHRS, CDR2 YFSETQ, per germline. CDR3 amino acids: CASSAGSPLRGDTQYF. CDR3 nucleotide sequence: TGCGCCAGCAGCGCGGGTAGCCCCCTCCGTGGGGATACGCAGTATTTT. The full variable domain, rest sourced from reference TRBV5-1 and TRBJ2-3, is KAGVTQTPRYLIKTRGQQVTLSCSPISGHRSVSWYQQTPGQGLQFLFEYFSETQRNKGNFPGRFSGRQFSNSRSEMNVSTLELGDSALYLCASSAGSPLRGDTQYFGPGTRLTVL.

The count of this clone is one. The chain joins TRBV2 to TRBJ2-3; D is undetermined. There are 15 residues in the CDR3. Trimming removed 4 bases from V and 0 bases from J, with 11 bases in between. Germline CDR1 reads SNHLY; CDR2 reads FYNNEI. The CDR3 DNA follows: TGTGCCAGCAGTGGATGGGGATCTAGCACAGATACGCAGTATTTT. This codes for CASSGWGSSTDTQYF.

The chain couples TRBV18 to TRBJ1-1; 7 bases agree with TRBD1. V gave up 2 bases and J gave up 7 bases; unmatched junction bases: 7. CDR3 size: 14 residues. Germline lookup yields CDR1 KGHSH and CDR2 LQKENI. The CDR3 DNA sequence: TGTGCCAGCTCACCAATCCAGGGGGGGGGTGAAGCTTTCTTT. Encoded protein: CASSPIQGGGEAFF. Using reference TRBV18 and TRBJ1-1 for the parts outside the CDR3, the full variable domain is NAGVMQNPRHLVRRRGQEARLRCSPMKGHSHVYWYRQLPEEGLKFMVYLQKENIIDESGMPKERFSAEFPKEGPSILRIQQVVRGDSAAYFCASSPIQGGGEAFFGQGTRLTVV.

The chain has TRBV30 and TRBJ1-4; D might be TRBD1 (5 bases). Germline V gene lookup returns CDR1 GTSNPN and CDR2 SVGIG (reference sequence). Deletions cut 0 bases from V and 5 bases from J, with 16 bases between. This CDR3 has 16 residues. CDR3: CAWSVSPSGPNEKLFF. The CDR3 nucleotides are TGTGCCTGGAGTGTAAGCCCATCGGGACCAAATGAAAAACTGTTTTTT. The entire variable domain, with the rest obtained from reference TRBV30 and TRBJ1-4, is as follows: SQTIHQWPATLVQPVGSPLSLECTVEGTSNPNLYWYRQAAGRGLQLLFYSVGIGQISSEVPQNLSASRPQDRQFILSSKKLLLSDSGFYLCAWSVSPSGPNEKLFFGSGTQLSVL.

This clone came up a few times. The chain joins TRBV9 to TRBJ1-6; 10 bases align to TRBD1. The CDR3 runs 15 residues. CDR1 is SGDLS, CDR2 YYNGEE, per germline. Unmatched junction bases numbered 8, after V lost 0 bases and J lost 14 bases. CDR3 in DNA: TGTGCCAGCAGCGTAGAGGGGGACAGGGGATCAACCCTCCACTTT. This sequence encodes CASSVEGDRGSTLHF.

Notes on this clone: Given a far larger clone just one base away, this is likely a sequencing read error. The chain uses TRBV18 and TRBJ1-1; TRBD1 is a possible D gene (6 bases). V gave up 3 bases and J gave up 8 bases, with 13 bases separating them. The germline gives CDR1 KGHSH, CDR2 LQKENI. This CDR3 spans 13 amino acids. Written as DNA, the CDR3 is TGTGCCAGCTCACCTTACGGACAGTTAGAAGCTTTCTTT. Its protein product is CASSPYGQLEAFF.

About this clone: A far larger clone lies a single base away; this is likely a read error. Other DNA sequences in the same sample also yield this CDR3. The rearrangement uses TRBV4-3 and TRBJ1-5, with D tentatively TRBD1 (5 bases). Germline-derived CDR1 and CDR2 are LGHNA and YSLEER. The CDR3 runs to 16 residues. CDR3 bases: TGCGCCAGCAGCCAAGAACCGGGACGGAACAATCAGCCCCAGCATTTC. Residues: CASSQEPGRNNQPQHF.

Comment on this clone: This same CDR3 is encoded by further DNA sequences in the sample. The V and J genes are TRBV6-6 and TRBJ1-3; D not certain. This CDR3 region has 14 residues. CDR1 is MNHNY, CDR2 SVGAGI, per germline (reference sequence). The V end lost 3 bases, the J end lost 1 base, and 7 bases lay between the germline ends. The chain's CDR3 is CASSYGGSGNTIYF. The DNA for the CDR3 is TGTGCCAGCAGTTATGGCGGTTCTGGAAACACCATATATTTT.

The rearrangement joins TRBV7-2 to TRBJ2-1, with TRBD1 matching over 9 bases. The CDR3 covers 16 residues. Looked up from germline, CDR1 is SGHTA and CDR2 is FQGNSA. Trimming removed 0 bases from V and 3 bases from J; junction bases left unmatched: 3. In DNA, the CDR3 is TGTGCCAGCAGCTTAGCGGCGGGACAGGGCTACAATGAGCAGTTCTTC. It translates to CASSLAAGQGYNEQFF.

CDR3 DNA: TGTGCCAGCAGCACCCGGGACAGAAGCTACGAGCAGTACTTC. Residues: CASSTRDRSYEQYF. This sequence joins TRBV11-1 and TRBJ2-7, with 7 bases that match TRBD1. CDR3 length equals 14 residues. V was pared by 5 bases and J by 3 bases, with 7 bases of the junction left unmatched. The germline V gene has CDR1 SGHAT and CDR2 FQDESV (reference sequence).

The gene calls are TRBV2 and TRBJ1-5; D unresolved. The V gene lost 6 bases and the J gene lost 11 bases, with 11 bases spanning the gap. CDR1 and CDR2 from the germline V gene are SNHLY and FYNNEI. This CDR3 has 11 amino acids. The CDR3 is CASSGLEAQHF. The CDR3 nucleotides read TGTGCCAGCAGCGGTTTGGAGGCCCAGCATTTT.

The table lists this clone with a count of one. The DNA for the CDR3 is TGCGCCAGCAGCTTGGAGGGCCGGTCGTGGGAGACCCAGTACTTC. Translated: CASSLEGRSWETQYF. The rearrangement links TRBV5-1 to TRBJ2-5, with D unclear. The V gene's germline CDR1 is SGHRS and CDR2 YFSETQ. The CDR3 has 15 amino acids. V was trimmed by 0 bases and J by 5 bases, leaving 14 bases between them.

On this clone itself: One base away lies a much larger clone, so this may be a sequencing read error. The chain combines TRBV18 with TRBJ2-1, with no clear D. CDR1 and CDR2 (germline): KGHSH, LQKENI. V lost 3 bases, J lost 9 bases, and 21 bases lay in between. The length of the CDR3 is 16 residues. This chain's CDR3 is CASSPASWPVSVEQFF. CDR3 coding DNA: TGTGCCAGCTCACCCGCTTCTTGGCCGGTATCTGTTGAGCAGTTCTTC.

There are a few counts of this clone. The chain employs TRBV7-3 and TRBJ2-7, with 13 bases matching TRBD2. The trim removed 5 bases at V and 5 bases at J, leaving 6 bases unmatched. Germline values: CDR1 SGHTA, CDR2 FQGTGA. The length of the CDR3 is 15 residues. The CDR3 DNA sequence: TGTGCCAGCAGCACCCGGACTAGCGGGAGCGACGAGCAGTACTTC. Encoded protein: CASSTRTSGSDEQYF.

With regard to this clone: Since a much larger clone is just one base distant, this may be a read error. The rearrangement links TRBV7-2 to TRBJ2-7, with D perhaps given as TRBD1 or TRBD2 (5 bases each). CDR1 and CDR2 from the germline V gene are SGHTA and FQGNSA. The CDR3 totals 14 residues. V was trimmed by 4 bases and J by 6 bases, leaving 16 bases between them. CDR3 sequence: CASSSSNGTSEQYF. In DNA, the CDR3 is TGTGCCAGCAGCTCTTCTAACGGGACGAGCGAGCAGTACTTC.

This chain links TRBV5-6 with TRBJ1-1; D remains unclear. Germline CDR1 SGHDT, CDR2 YYEEEE. Trimming removed 2 bases from V and 7 bases from J, with 6 bases in between. The CDR3 is made up of 11 amino acids. For the CDR3, the DNA is TGTGCCAGCAGCTTATGGGGTGAAGCTTTCTTT. Its protein product is CASSLWGEAFF.

V is TRBV18 and J is TRBJ1-1; D gene ambiguous. V lost 2 bases and J 0 bases, leaving 10 bases between the germline ends. From germline, CDR1 is KGHSH and CDR2 LQKENI. CDR3 length: 15 amino acids. The DNA of the CDR3 is TGTGCCAGCTCACCAGTCGCGGTATTGAACACTGAAGCTTTCTTT. This sequence encodes CASSPVAVLNTEAFF.

This chain's CDR3 is CASSHSGGGYEQYF. The CDR3, as DNA: TGTGCCAGCAGTCATAGCGGGGGAGGCTACGAGCAGTACTTC. V usage is TRBV25-1 and J usage is TRBJ2-7, with 9 bases aligning to TRBD2. The CDR3 sequence is 14 residues long. The J segment lost 3 bases and the V segment lost 5 bases, leaving 5 bases of the junction unmatched. Germline V gene lookup returns CDR1 MGHDK and CDR2 SYGVNS.

The V call is TRBV9, the J call TRBJ2-2; 13 bases agree with TRBD2. Germline V CDR1 and CDR2: SGDLS, YYNGEE. After removal of 5 bases from V and 7 bases from J, the junction contained 8 bases not matched to a gene. CDR3 length equals 16 residues. The CDR3 is CASSLGTSGTGGELFF. The CDR3 nucleotides are TGTGCCAGCAGTCTCGGGACTAGCGGGACCGGCGGGGAGCTGTTTTTT.

The sample holds many counts of this clone. The chain carries TRBV7-2 and TRBJ2-3; 7 nucleotides match TRBD2. J lost 1 base, V lost 4 bases, and 8 bases had no gene match. This CDR3 is built from 16 residues. The germline V gene encodes CDR1 SGHTA and CDR2 FQGNSA. CDR3 in DNA: TGTGCCAGCAGCTCCCAGCGGGGACTGGGCACAGATACGCAGTATTTT. Its protein product is CASSSQRGLGTDTQYF.

V and J are TRBV4-3 and TRBJ2-3; D is uncertain. The CDR3 contains 16 residues. The V gene lost 0 bases and the J gene lost 4 bases, with 14 bases spanning the gap. The V gene's germline CDR1 is LGHNA and CDR2 YSLEER. CDR3 nucleotides: TGCGCCAGCAGCCAAGATACTCGTGGCGTCGCAGATACGCAGTATTTT. It translates to CASSQDTRGVADTQYF.

The chain joins TRBV28 to TRBJ2-7; D tentatively fits TRBD1 or TRBD2 (5 bases each). The CDR3 length is 18 residues. The ends were cut back, 2 bases at V and 4 bases at J, with 24 bases in the middle. Looked up from germline, CDR1 is MDHEN and CDR2 is SYDVKM. The CDR3 is CASSLAAAGGGGTYEQYF. Here the CDR3 DNA reads TGTGCCAGCAGTTTAGCGGCGGCTGGGGGTGGTGGAACTTACGAGCAGTACTTC.

The chain joins TRBV9 to TRBJ2-7, with TRBD1 identical over 8 bases. Trimming took 0 bases from V and 2 from J; bases not matched to a gene: 4. This CDR3 region has 15 residues. Germline V CDR1 and CDR2: SGDLS, YYNGEE. CDR3: CASSVEAGGTYEQYF. CDR3 nucleotides: TGTGCCAGCAGCGTAGAGGCAGGGGGCACCTACGAGCAGTACTTC.

Regarding this clone: A single base is all that separates this from a far larger clone, so a read error is likely. The V call is TRBV2, the J call TRBJ1-3; D gene unclear. Germline CDR1 SNHLY, CDR2 FYNNEI. This CDR3 spans 13 amino acids. The CDR3 protein is CTTQARSGNTIYF. As DNA, the CDR3 is TGTACCACCCAGGCCCGCTCTGGAAACACCATATATTTT.

The CDR3: CASNGGKGLAYEQYF. Here the CDR3 DNA reads TGTGCCAGCAACGGGGGAAAGGGACTAGCCTACGAGCAGTACTTC. The rearrangement links TRBV11-2 to TRBJ2-7, with 8 bases lining up with TRBD2. This CDR3 contains 15 residues. Trimming cost V 7 bases and J 2 bases; bases outside gene matches: 10. The germline CDR1 and CDR2 sequences are SGHAT and FQNNGV.

This clone was observed a few times. J is TRBJ2-3 and V is TRBV6-5; D unclear. This CDR3 is 15 amino acids long. CDR1 MNHEY and CDR2 SVGAGI come from the germline V gene. The ends were cut back, 8 bases at V and 4 bases at J, with 19 bases in the middle. CDR3 bases: TGTGCCAGCGGAACAAGCCATTCCCCTTCAGATACGCAGTATTTT. Protein sequence: CASGTSHSPSDTQYF.

The chain employs TRBV11-2 and TRBJ2-7; no reliable D call. Germline CDR1 is SGHAT and CDR2 is FQNNGV. V lost 5 bases and J lost 5, with 13 bases in between. The CDR3 has 13 residues. CDR3 residues: CASSPSTLNEQYF. The CDR3 coding sequence is TGTGCCAGCAGCCCGTCGACTTTGAACGAGCAGTACTTC.

This clone was recorded only once. The V gene is TRBV7-3, the J gene TRBJ2-6; D is ambiguous. The CDR3 has 15 residues. V lost 1 base and J 1 base, leaving 5 bases between the germline ends. Germline V lookup: CDR1 SGHTA, CDR2 FQGTGA. CDR3 loop: CASSLKVSGANVLTF. DNA for the CDR3: TGTGCCAGCAGCTTAAAGGTGTCTGGGGCCAACGTCCTGACTTTC.

The V gene is TRBV19, the J gene TRBJ2-5; D might be TRBD2 (5 bases). This CDR3 is 13 amino acids long. Per the germline V gene, CDR1 is LNHDA and CDR2 is SQIVND (reference sequence). Trimming removed 5 bases at V and 5 bases at J, with 12 bases between. The CDR3 here is CASSPGKDETQYF. The CDR3 bases are TGTGCCAGTAGTCCGGGAAAGGATGAGACCCAGTACTTC.

The V and J genes are TRBV4-2 and TRBJ2-2; D is unclear. V lost 1 base and J 4 bases, leaving 4 bases between the germline ends. CDR1 LGHNA and CDR2 YNFKEQ come from the germline V gene. The CDR3 runs 13 residues. The CDR3 here is CASSQVGTGELFF. CDR3 DNA: TGTGCCAGCAGCCAAGTAGGCACCGGGGAGCTGTTTTTT.